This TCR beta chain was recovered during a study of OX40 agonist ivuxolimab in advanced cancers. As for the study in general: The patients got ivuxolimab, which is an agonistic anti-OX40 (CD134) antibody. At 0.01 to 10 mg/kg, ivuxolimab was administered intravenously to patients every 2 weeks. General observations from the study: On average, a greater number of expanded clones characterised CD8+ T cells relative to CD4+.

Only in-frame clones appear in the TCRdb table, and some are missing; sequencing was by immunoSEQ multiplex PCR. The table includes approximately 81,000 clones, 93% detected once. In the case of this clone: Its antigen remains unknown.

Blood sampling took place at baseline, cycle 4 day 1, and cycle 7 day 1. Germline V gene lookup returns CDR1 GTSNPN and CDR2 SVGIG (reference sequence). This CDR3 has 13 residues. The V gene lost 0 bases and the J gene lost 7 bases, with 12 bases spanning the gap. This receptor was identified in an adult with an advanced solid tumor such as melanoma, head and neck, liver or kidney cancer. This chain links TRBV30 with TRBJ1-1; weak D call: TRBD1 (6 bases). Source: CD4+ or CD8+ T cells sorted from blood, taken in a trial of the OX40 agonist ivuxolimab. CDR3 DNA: TGTGCCTGGAGTGTAACTGGGGGCAGTGAAGCTTTCTTT. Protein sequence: CAWSVTGGSEAFF. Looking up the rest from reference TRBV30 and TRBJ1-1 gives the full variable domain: SQTIHQWPATLVQPVGSPLSLECTVEGTSNPNLYWYRQAAGRGLQLLFYSVGIGQISSEVPQNLSASRPQDRQFILSSKKLLLSDSGFYLCAWSVTGGSEAFFGQGTRLTVV.